The rows below give T cell receptor beta chains drawn from one sample of a study of blood T cell repertoires in COVID-19. Assay: immunoSEQ multiplex PCR; the TCRdb copy retains only in-frame clones and omits some. The data contain 150,000 to 200,000 clones, over 60% of them singletons. The sequencing input was peripheral blood. The receptors derive from a woman in her seventies with acute or convalescent COVID-19. CDR3s include the opening cysteine and the closing phenylalanine or tryptophan. D genes are given only for firm matches.

d_call: TRBD2; j_call: TRBJ2-1; v_call: TRBV24-1; cdr3_nt: TGTGCCACCAGTGATTCTAGCGGGAGGGCCCCGTACAATGAGCAGTTCTTC; cdr3_aa: CATSDSSGRAPYNEQFF
d_call: .; j_call: TRBJ1-6; v_call: TRBV7-2; cdr3_nt: TGTGCCAGCAGCTTAGACAGGTTTTCACCCCTCCACTTT; cdr3_aa: CASSLDRFSPLHF
d_call: .; j_call: TRBJ1-2; v_call: TRBV27; cdr3_nt: TGTGCCAGCAGTTTAAAGGGGTATGGCTACACCTTC; cdr3_aa: CASSLKGYGYTF
d_call: TRBD2; j_call: TRBJ2-5; v_call: TRBV27; cdr3_nt: TGTGCCAGCAGTTTATCGGGACTAGCGGGACGGGAGACCCAGTACTTC; cdr3_aa: CASSLSGLAGRETQYF
d_call: .; j_call: TRBJ1-1; v_call: TRBV14; cdr3_nt: TGTGCCAGCAGCCAAGGAGGGCCCGGAGGGACTGAAGCTTTCTTT; cdr3_aa: CASSQGGPGGTEAFF
d_call: .; j_call: TRBJ1-1; v_call: TRBV10-3; cdr3_nt: TGTGCCATCAGGCAGGGTGGGAACGGTGCTGAAGCTTTCTTT; cdr3_aa: CAIRQGGNGAEAFF
d_call: .; j_call: TRBJ2-1; v_call: TRBV2; cdr3_nt: TGTGCCAGCAGGTTGGCTAGCACCAATGAGCAGTTCTTC; cdr3_aa: CASRLASTNEQFF
d_call: .; j_call: TRBJ2-5; v_call: TRBV4-1; cdr3_nt: TGCGCCAGCAGCCAAGATGTTACCCGGCGGGAGACCCAGTACTTC; cdr3_aa: CASSQDVTRRETQYF
d_call: .; j_call: TRBJ2-7; v_call: TRBV5-4; cdr3_nt: TGTGCCAGCAGCTCGGGGACACCGGTATCCTACGAGCAGTACTTC; cdr3_aa: CASSSGTPVSYEQYF
d_call: TRBD2; j_call: TRBJ2-3; v_call: TRBV12-3/TRBV12-4; cdr3_nt: TGTGCCTCGGGGAGGGAGGCCGTAGATACGCAGTATTTT; cdr3_aa: CASGREAVDTQYF